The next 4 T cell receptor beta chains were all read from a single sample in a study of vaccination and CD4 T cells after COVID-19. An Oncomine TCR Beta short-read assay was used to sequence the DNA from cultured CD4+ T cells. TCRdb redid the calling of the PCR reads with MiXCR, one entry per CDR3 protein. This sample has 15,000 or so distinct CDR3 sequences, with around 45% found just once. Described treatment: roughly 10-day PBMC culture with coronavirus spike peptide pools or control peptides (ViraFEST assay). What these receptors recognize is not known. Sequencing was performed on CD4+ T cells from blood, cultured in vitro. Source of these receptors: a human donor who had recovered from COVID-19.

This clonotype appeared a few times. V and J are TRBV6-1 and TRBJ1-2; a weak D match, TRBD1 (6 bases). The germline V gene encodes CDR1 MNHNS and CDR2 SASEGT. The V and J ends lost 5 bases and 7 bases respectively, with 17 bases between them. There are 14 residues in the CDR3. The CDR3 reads CASSPRGPSGGYTF. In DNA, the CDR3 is TGTGCCAGCAGTCCCCGGGGGCCCAGTGGTGGCTACACCTTC.

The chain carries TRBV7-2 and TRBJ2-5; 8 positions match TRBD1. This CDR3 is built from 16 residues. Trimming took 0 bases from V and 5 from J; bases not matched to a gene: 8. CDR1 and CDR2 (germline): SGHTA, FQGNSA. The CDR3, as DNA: TGTGCCAGCAGCTTAGCGGTTGGCAGGGGGCTTGAGACCCAGTACTTC. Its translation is CASSLAVGRGLETQYF.

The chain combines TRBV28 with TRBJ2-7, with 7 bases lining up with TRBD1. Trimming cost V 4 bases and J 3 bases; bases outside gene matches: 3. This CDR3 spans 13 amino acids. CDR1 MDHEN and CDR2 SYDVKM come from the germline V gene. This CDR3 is CASSSPGGYEQYF. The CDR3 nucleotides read TGTGCCAGCAGTTCCCCAGGGGGCTACGAGCAGTACTTC. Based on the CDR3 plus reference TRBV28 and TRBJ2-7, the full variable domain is DVKVTQSSRYLVKRTGEKVFLECVQDMDHENMFWYRQDPGLGLRLIYFSYDVKMKEKGDIPEGYSVSREKKERFSLILESASTNQTSMYLCASSSPGGYEQYFGPGTRLTVT.

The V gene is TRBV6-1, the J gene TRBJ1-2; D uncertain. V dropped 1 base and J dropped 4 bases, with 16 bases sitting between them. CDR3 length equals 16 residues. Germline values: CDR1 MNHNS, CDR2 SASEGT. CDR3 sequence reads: CASSEVLADQAYGYTF. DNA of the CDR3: TGTGCCAGCAGTGAAGTGCTGGCAGACCAAGCCTATGGCTACACCTTC.